This TCR beta chain was sequenced during a study of T cell responses to AZD1222 COVID-19 vaccine. Only in-frame clones appear in the TCRdb table, and some are missing; sequencing was by immunoSEQ multiplex PCR. The table shows 55,000 to 90,000 clones, with roughly 80% occurring only once. The CDR3 has 13 amino acids. Germline-derived CDR1 and CDR2 are SGHAT and FQDESV (reference sequence). Trimming took 1 base from V and 3 from J, leaving 7 bases between them. The TCR was taken from an adult in good health. V is TRBV11-1 and J is TRBJ2-7; possible D gene TRBD2, 5 bases. The sequencing here drew on peripheral blood, taken on day 0 of AZD1222 vaccination. The CDR3 DNA reads as TGTGCCAGCAGCTTAGTGGCGGGCTACGAGCAGTACTTC. It is translated as CASSLVAGYEQYF.